A selection of T cell receptor beta chains follows, all from one sample in a study of T cells in Graves' hyperthyroidism and ophthalmopathy. MiXCR, applied by TCRdb to the multiplex PCR reads, yields one record per CDR3 protein. Among roughly 300,000 distinct CDR3 sequences listed, approximately 15% were seen once. Sequencing used blood. The receptors shown here come from a woman aged 30 to 39 with Graves' hyperthyroidism. Both conserved end residues are trimmed from each CDR3.

len,v_gene,j_gene,CDR3aa
11,TRBV20-1,TRBJ2-7,SARAQGTYEQY
12,TRBV7-3,TRBJ2-1,ASRRSYDSNEQF
10,TRBV28,TRBJ1-2,ASSLILDGYT
15,TRBV28,TRBJ2-3,ASSPSRLFRGPDTQY
15,TRBV6-1,TRBJ1-2,ASSERLGGDANYGYT
13,TRBV7-9,TRBJ2-7,ASSIRGEGLYEQY
11,TRBV11-2,TRBJ2-7,ASRNYVGDEQY
13,TRBV4-2,TRBJ1-1,ASSHATGGGTEAF
12,TRBV9,TRBJ2-3,ASSARQGLDTQY
11,TRBV12-3/TRBV12-4,TRBJ1-4,ASSAGSDEKLF
14,TRBV28,TRBJ2-3,ASSLSSSLGTDTQY
12,TRBV6-1,TRBJ2-1,ASSFSVGTSEQF
13,TRBV7-9,TRBJ2-1,ASSLLDLRGNEQF
10,TRBV29-1,TRBJ2-7,SFRDGPYEQY
11,TRBV2,TRBJ2-3,ASCPRNTDTQY
16,TRBV18,TRBJ1-6,ASSPSQVDRLSNSPLH
10,TRBV11-2,TRBJ2-7,ASSHDDFGQY
11,TRBV3-1,TRBJ1-1,ASSQVSLQRAF
9,TRBV30,TRBJ2-5,AWSVRETQY
13,TRBV7-2,TRBJ1-2,ASSLASTDLGGYT
11,TRBV4-1,TRBJ2-1,ASSQAGTNEQF
15,TRBV11-1,TRBJ2-3,ASSLAREGGVTDTQY
13,TRBV7-9,TRBJ2-1,ASSQGDSSYNEQF
9,TRBV12-3/TRBV12-4,TRBJ2-5,ASSHTGAEY
13,TRBV20-1,TRBJ2-2,SARSSGSSTGELF
12,TRBV7-2,TRBJ2-7,VSSLGGKNYEQY
12,TRBV28,TRBJ2-5,ASFDTTGRETQY
18,TRBV3-1,TRBJ2-4,ASSQDRTLQGPLAKNIQY
13,TRBV11-2,TRBJ2-3,ASSSRDRNTDTQY
13,TRBV12-3/TRBV12-4,TRBJ1-1,ASSFGRALNTEAF
14,TRBV28,TRBJ2-7,ASSPPGGTGAYEQY
12,TRBV7-9,TRBJ2-5,ASSWRQAQETQY
13,TRBV5-1,TRBJ1-5,ASSLGVESNQPQH